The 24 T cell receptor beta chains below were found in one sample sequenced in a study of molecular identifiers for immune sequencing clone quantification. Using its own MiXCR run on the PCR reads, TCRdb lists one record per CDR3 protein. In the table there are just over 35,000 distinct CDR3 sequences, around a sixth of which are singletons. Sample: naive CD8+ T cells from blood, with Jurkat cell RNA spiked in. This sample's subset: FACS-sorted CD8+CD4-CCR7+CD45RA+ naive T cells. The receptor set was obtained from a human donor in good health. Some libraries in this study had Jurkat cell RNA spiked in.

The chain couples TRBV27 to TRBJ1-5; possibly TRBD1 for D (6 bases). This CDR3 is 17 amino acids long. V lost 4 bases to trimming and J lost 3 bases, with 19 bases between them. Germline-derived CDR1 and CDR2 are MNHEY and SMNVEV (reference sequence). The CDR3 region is CASSSLLQGQDNQPQHF. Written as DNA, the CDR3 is TGTGCCAGCAGTTCCCTTCTCCAGGGGCAGGACAATCAGCCCCAGCATTTT.

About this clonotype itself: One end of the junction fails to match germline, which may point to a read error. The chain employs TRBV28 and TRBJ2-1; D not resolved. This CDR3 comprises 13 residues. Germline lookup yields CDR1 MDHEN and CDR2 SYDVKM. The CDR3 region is CASSPIQYSEQFF. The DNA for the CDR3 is TGTGCCAGCAGTCCCATACAGTACAGTGAGCAGTTCTTC.

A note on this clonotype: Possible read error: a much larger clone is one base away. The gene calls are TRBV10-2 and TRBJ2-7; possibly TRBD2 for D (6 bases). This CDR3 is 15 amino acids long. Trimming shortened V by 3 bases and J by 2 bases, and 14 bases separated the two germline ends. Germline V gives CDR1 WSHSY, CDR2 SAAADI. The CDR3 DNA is TGCGCCAGCAGTGAATCGGGGGTTAGGACCTACGAGCAGTACTTC. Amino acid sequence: CASSESGVRTYEQYF.

CDR3 DNA: TGTGCCAGCAGTTTCGTGGGATCCTATAATTCACCCCTCCACTTT. It is translated as CASSFVGSYNSPLHF. The chain recombines TRBV27 with TRBJ1-6, with D unclear. Germline lookup yields CDR1 MNHEY and CDR2 SMNVEV (reference sequence). The CDR3 extends over 15 amino acids. V dropped 3 bases and J dropped 1 base, with 7 bases sitting between them.

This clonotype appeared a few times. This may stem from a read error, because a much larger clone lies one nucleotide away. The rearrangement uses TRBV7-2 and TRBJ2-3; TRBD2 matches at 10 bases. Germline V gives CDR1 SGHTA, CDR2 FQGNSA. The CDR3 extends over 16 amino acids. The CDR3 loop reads CVSSLSGRASTDTQYF. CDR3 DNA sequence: TGTGTCAGCAGCCTCAGCGGGAGGGCCTCCACAGATACGCAGTATTTT.

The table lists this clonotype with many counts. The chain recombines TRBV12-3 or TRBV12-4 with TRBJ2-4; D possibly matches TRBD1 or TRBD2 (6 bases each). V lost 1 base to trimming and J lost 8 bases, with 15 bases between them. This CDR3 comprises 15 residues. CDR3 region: CASSLVRGPGDIQYF. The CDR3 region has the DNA TGTGCCAGCAGTTTAGTTCGGGGGCCGGGGGACATTCAGTACTTC.

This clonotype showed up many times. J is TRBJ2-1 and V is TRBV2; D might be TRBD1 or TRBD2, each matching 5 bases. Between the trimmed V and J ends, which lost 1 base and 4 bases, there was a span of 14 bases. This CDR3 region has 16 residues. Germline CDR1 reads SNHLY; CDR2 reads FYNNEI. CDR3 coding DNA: TGTGCCAGCAGTGAAGGTCATACAGGAGGATACAATGAGCAGTTCTTC. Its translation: CASSEGHTGGYNEQFF.

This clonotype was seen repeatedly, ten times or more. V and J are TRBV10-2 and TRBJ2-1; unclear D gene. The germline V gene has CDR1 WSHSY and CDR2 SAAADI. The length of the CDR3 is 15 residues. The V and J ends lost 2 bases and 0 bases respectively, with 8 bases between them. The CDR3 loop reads CASSENLSSYNEQFF. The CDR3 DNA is TGCGCCAGCAGTGAGAACCTTAGCTCCTACAATGAGCAGTTCTTC.

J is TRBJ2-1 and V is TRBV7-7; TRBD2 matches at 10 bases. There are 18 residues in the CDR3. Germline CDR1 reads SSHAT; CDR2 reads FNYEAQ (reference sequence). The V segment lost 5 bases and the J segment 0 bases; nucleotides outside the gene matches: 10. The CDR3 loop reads CASSARLAGESSYNEQFF. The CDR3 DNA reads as TGTGCCAGCAGCGCGCGCCTAGCGGGAGAGAGCTCCTACAATGAGCAGTTCTTC.

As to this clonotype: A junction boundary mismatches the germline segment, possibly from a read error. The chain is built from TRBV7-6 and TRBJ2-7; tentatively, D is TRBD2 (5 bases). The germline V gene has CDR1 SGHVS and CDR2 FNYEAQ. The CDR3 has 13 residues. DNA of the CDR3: TGTGCCAGCAGCGTAGCGAGTTCCTACGAGCAGTACTTC. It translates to CASSVASSYEQYF.

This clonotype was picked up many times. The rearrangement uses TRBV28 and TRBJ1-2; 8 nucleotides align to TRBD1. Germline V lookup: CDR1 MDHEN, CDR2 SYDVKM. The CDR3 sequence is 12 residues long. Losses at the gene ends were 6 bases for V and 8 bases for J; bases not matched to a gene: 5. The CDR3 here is CASSGQGEGYTF. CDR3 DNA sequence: TGTGCCAGCAGCGGACAGGGCGAAGGCTACACCTTC.

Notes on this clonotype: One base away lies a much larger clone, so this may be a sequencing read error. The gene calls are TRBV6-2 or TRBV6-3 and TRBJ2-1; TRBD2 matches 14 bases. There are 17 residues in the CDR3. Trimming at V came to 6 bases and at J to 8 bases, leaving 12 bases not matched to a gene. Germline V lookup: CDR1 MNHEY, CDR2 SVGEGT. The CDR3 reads CASSTAGLAGESDEQFF. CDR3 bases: TGTGCCAGCAGCACCGCGGGACTAGCGGGAGAGTCGGATGAGCAGTTCTTC.

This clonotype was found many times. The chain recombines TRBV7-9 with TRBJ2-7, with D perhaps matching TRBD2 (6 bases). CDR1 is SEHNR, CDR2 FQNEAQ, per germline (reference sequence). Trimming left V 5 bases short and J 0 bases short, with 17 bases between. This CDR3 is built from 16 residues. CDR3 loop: CASSPGRGVSSYEQYF. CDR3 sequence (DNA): TGTGCCAGCAGCCCGGGGCGCGGGGTAAGCTCCTACGAGCAGTACTTC.

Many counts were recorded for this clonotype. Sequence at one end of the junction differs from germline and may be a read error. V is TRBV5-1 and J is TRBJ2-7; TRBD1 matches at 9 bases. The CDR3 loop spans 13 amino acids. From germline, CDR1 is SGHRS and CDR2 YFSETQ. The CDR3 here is CASSLGQGNEQYF. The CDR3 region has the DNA TGCGCCAGCAGCCTGGGACAGGGAAACGAACAGTACTTC.

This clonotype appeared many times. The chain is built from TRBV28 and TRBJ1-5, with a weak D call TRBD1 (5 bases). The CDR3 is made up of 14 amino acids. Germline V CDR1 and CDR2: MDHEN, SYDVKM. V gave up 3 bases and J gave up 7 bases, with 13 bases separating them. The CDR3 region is CASSLRGTPQPQHF. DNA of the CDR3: TGTGCCAGCAGTTTGCGAGGGACTCCACAGCCCCAGCATTTT. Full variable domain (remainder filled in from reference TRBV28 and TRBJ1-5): DVKVTQSSRYLVKRTGEKVFLECVQDMDHENMFWYRQDPGLGLRLIYFSYDVKMKEKGDIPEGYSVSREKKERFSLILESASTNQTSMYLCASSLRGTPQPQHFGDGTRLSIL.

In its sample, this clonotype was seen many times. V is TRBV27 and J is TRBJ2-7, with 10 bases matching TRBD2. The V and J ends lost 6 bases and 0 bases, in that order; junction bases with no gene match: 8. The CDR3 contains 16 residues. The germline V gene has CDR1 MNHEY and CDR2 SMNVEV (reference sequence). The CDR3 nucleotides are TGTGCCAGCAGCCTCTCAGGACTAGCGGCCTCCTACGAGCAGTACTTC. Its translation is CASSLSGLAASYEQYF.

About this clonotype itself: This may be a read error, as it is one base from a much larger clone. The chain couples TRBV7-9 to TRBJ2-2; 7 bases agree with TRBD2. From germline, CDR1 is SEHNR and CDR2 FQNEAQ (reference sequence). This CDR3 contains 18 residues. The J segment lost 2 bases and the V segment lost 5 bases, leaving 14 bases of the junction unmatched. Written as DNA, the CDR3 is TGTGCCAGCAGCCCCTATGGCGGGGGATTGGTAAACACCGGGGAGCTGTTTTTT. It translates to CASSPYGGGLVNTGELFF.

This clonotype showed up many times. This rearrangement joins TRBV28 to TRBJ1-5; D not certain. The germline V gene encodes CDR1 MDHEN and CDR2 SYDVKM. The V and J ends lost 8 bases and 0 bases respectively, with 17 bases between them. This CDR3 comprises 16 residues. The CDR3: CASAPGPVNSNQPQHF. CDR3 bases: TGTGCCAGCGCTCCAGGACCGGTTAATAGCAATCAGCCCCAGCATTTT.

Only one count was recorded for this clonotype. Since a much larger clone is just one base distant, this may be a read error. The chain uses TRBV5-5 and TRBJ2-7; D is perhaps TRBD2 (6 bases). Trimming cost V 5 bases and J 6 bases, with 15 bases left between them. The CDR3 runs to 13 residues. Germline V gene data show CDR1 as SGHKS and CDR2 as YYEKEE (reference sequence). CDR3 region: CASSFGLTCEQYF. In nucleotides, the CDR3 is TGTGCCAGCAGTTTTGGACTAACCTGCGAGCAGTACTTC.

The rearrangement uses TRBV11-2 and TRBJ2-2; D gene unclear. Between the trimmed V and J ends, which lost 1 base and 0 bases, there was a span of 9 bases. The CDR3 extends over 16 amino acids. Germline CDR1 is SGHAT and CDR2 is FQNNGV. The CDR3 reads CASSLAPVANTGELFF. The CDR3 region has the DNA TGTGCCAGCAGCTTAGCACCCGTTGCGAACACCGGGGAGCTGTTTTTT.

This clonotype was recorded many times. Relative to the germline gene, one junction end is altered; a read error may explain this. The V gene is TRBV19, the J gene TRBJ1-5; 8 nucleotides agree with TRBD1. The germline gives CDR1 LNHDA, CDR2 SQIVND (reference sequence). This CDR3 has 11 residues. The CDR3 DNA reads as TGTGCCAGTAGTATCGACAGGGGCGAGAATTTT. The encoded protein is CASSIDRGENF.

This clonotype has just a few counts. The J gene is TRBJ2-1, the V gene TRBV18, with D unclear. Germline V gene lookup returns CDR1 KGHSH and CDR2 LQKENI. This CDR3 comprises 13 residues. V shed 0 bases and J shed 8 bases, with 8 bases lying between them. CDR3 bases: TGTGCCAGCTCACCACCAATTAATGATGAGCAGTTCTTC. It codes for CASSPPINDEQFF.

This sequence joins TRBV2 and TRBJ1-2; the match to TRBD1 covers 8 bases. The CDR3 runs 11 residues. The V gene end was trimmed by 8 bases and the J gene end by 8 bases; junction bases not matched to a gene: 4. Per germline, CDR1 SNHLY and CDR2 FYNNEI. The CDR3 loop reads CASADREGYTF. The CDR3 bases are TGTGCCAGCGCGGACAGGGAAGGCTACACCTTC.

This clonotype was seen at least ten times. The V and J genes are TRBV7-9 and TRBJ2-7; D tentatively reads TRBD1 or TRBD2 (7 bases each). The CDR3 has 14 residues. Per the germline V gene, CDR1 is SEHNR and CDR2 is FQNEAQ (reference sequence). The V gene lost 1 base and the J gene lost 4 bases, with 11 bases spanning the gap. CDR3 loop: CASSLGQGGYEQYF. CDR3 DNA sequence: TGTGCCAGCAGCTTAGGCCAGGGGGGGTACGAGCAGTACTTC.